These 11 T cell receptor beta chains share one sample of origin, sequenced in a study of beta chain features in type 1 diabetes. Reverse transcription of all isolated RNA meant that expressed TCRB transcripts were sequenced. Produced via immunoSEQ multiplex PCR; TCRdb's table is partial and in-frame only. Among about 220,000 clones, about a tenth were seen once, and the ten largest hold over 1%. Sequencing input: central memory CD4+ T cells from blood. These receptors were taken from a man aged 18 to 30 in good health.

This clone was detected only a few times. The chain couples TRBV18 to TRBJ2-3; perhaps TRBD2 as D (7 bases). Trimming took off 3 bases at V and 3 bases at J, with 25 bases between the two ends. Germline CDR1 reads KGHSH; CDR2 reads LQKENI. This CDR3 is built from 19 residues. The CDR3 region is CASSPRLATTQGGTDTQYF. Here the CDR3 DNA reads TGTGCCAGCTCACCTCGACTAGCCACTACCCAAGGGGGAACAGATACGCAGTATTTT.

This clone was picked up a small number of times. The chain carries TRBV30 and TRBJ2-7, with 12 bases that match TRBD2. The V and J ends lost 0 bases and 7 bases, in that order; junction bases with no gene match: 16. Germline CDR1 GTSNPN, CDR2 SVGIG (reference sequence). CDR3 size: 18 residues. The DNA for the CDR3 is TGTGCCTGGAGTGTACGTCGGCTAGCGGGAGGGCCTGGGAATGAGCAGTACTTC. Its translation is CAWSVRRLAGGPGNEQYF.

This clone was counted only a few times. J is TRBJ2-7 and V is TRBV29-1; maybe TRBD2 (6 bases). CDR1 and CDR2 (germline): SQVTM, ANQGSEA. CDR3 size: 14 residues. Trimming removed 6 bases at V and 0 bases at J, with 15 bases between. The CDR3 DNA follows: TGCAGCGTAACCGGGACTCTAAGCTCCTACGAGCAGTACTTC. Protein sequence: CSVTGTLSSYEQYF.

The sample holds a few counts of this clone. The CDR3 DNA follows: TGTGCCACCAGCAGAGATCGCGCAGATGAAAACACCATATATTTT. It specifies CATSRDRADENTIYF. The chain employs TRBV15 and TRBJ1-3; D remains ambiguous. V lost 0 bases to trimming and J lost 6 bases, with 12 bases between them. The CDR3 has 15 amino acids. Germline assignment: CDR1 LNHNV and CDR2 YYDKDF (reference sequence).

V usage is TRBV18 and J usage is TRBJ2-1; the D is unclear. Germline values: CDR1 KGHSH, CDR2 LQKENI. The CDR3 covers 14 residues. The V and J ends lost 4 bases and 7 bases respectively, with 14 bases between them. In DNA, the CDR3 is TGTGCCAGCTCACAGGCTCAGGTTGGGAATGAGCAGTTCTTC. Its protein is CASSQAQVGNEQFF.

This chain connects TRBV7-8 to TRBJ1-1; D remains unclear. The CDR3 consists of 13 residues. Per the germline V gene, CDR1 is SGHVS and CDR2 is FQNEAQ. V was shortened by 5 bases and J by 0 bases, with 7 bases between the two germline ends. This CDR3 reads CASSARVNTEAFF. DNA for the CDR3: TGTGCCAGCAGCGCCAGAGTGAACACTGAAGCTTTCTTT.

This clone was seen repeatedly, ten times or more. This chain uses TRBV9 with TRBJ2-2; the D is unclear. Germline loops: CDR1 SGDLS, CDR2 YYNGEE. V lost 4 bases, J lost 4 bases, and 11 bases lay in between. The CDR3 has 14 amino acids. The CDR3 region is CASSFSYSTGELFF. Written as DNA, the CDR3 is TGTGCCAGCAGCTTTAGCTATAGCACCGGGGAGCTGTTTTTT.

The table lists this clone with a few counts. This chain joins TRBV7-2 and TRBJ2-3; 8 nucleotides agree with TRBD1. The CDR3 loop spans 15 amino acids. The J segment lost 2 bases and the V segment lost 3 bases, leaving 4 bases of the junction unmatched. Germline V gives CDR1 SGHTA, CDR2 FQGNSA. CDR3 DNA sequence: TGTGCCAGCAGCTTTCGACAGGGGTTCACAGATACGCAGTATTTT. Translation gives CASSFRQGFTDTQYF. Supplemented by reference TRBV7-2 and TRBJ2-3, the full variable domain reads GAGVSQSPSNKVTEKGKDVELRCDPISGHTALYWYRQSLGQGLEFLIYFQGNSAPDKSGLPSDRFSAERTGGSVSTLTIQRTQQEDSAVYLCASSFRQGFTDTQYFGPGTRLTVL.

This clone was seen only a few times. V usage is TRBV29-1 and J usage is TRBJ1-1; no firm D call. The germline V gene has CDR1 SQVTM and CDR2 ANQGSEA. This CDR3 comprises 13 residues. The germline V and J ends were trimmed by 6 bases and 3 bases, with 14 bases remaining between them. The CDR3 nucleotides read TGCAGCGTGGTGGGCCATAGCGACACTGAAGCTTTCTTT. Translating gives CSVVGHSDTEAFF.

This clone has just a few counts. This rearrangement joins TRBV28 to TRBJ1-5; D gene ambiguous. The CDR3 totals 14 residues. Germline V gene sequence: CDR1 MDHEN, CDR2 SYDVKM. The V gene lost 1 base and the J gene lost 9 bases, with 13 bases spanning the gap. The DNA of the CDR3 is TGTGCCAGCAGTTTATTCGGGCCCGTGGGGCCCCAGCATTTT. This codes for CASSLFGPVGPQHF.

The gene calls are TRBV15 and TRBJ2-6; possible D gene TRBD1, 6 bases. Germline V gene data show CDR1 as LNHNV and CDR2 as YYDKDF (reference sequence). This CDR3 is built from 15 residues. The V end was cut by 2 bases, the J end by 4 bases, with 9 bases between. The CDR3 DNA reads TGTGCCACCAGCAGACCAGGGGACGGGGCCAACGTCCTGACTTTC. Its protein product is CATSRPGDGANVLTF.